The entry below gives a single TCR beta chain sequence along with its context. The antigen remains unidentified. The data derive from a study of cytomegalovirus exposure and HLA in healthy donors. Study conclusions and caveats: The study put 150 to 200 TCR beta chains on its list as cytomegalovirus-associated. Diagnosis of cytomegalovirus status made by the classifier reportedly showed high specificity and sensitivity. It was found in a later analysis that first-cohort TCR clusters tended to co-occur in the 130 or so validation repertoires.

The repertoire was sequenced with immunoSEQ multiplex PCR; TCRdb's copy has only in-frame clones and lacks some. The table has 130,000 or so clones, 85% to 90% seen once; the top ten hold about 8.2%. These donors were members of the roughly 120-subject validation cohort, a group separate from the roughly 670-subject first cohort. The CDR3 has 19 residues. The specimen sequenced was PBMCs. The chain uses TRBV12-2 and TRBJ1-1; TRBD1, as called in the table, went unchecked against the DNA. TRBV12-2 is a recognized pseudogene. The sequence came from a woman between 18 and 30 years old in good health and CMV-seropositive. The CDR3 bases are TGTGCAAGTCGCTTAGCAACAGGGAACCAACCCCCCATGAACACTGAAGCTTTCTTT. Translated: CASRLATGNQPPMNTEAFF.